The 32 T cell receptor beta chains below were found in one sample sequenced in a study of cytomegalovirus exposure and HLA in healthy donors. The PCR used 60 Vbeta and 13 Jbeta primers. The repertoire was sequenced with immunoSEQ multiplex PCR; TCRdb's copy has only in-frame clones and lacks some. Of more than 70,000 clones listed, around 80% were seen once; the top ten hold 2.5% to 3.5%. Sequencing was done on a sample of PBMCs. The receptors were sampled from a man aged 45 to 65 in good health and CMV-seropositive.

There are a few counts of this clone. The CDR3 loop reads CASSPGLAETDTQYF. As DNA, the CDR3 is TGTGCCAGCAGCCCCGGACTAGCGGAGACAGATACGCAGTATTTT. V gene TRBV7-3 combines with J gene TRBJ2-3, with 10 bases identical to TRBD2. The germline V gene has CDR1 SGHTA and CDR2 FQGTGA. CDR3 length: 15 residues. Germline trimming cut 5 bases from V and 3 bases from J; bases unmatched to any gene: 5.

The V and J genes are TRBV10-1 and TRBJ2-3, with 9 bases that match TRBD1. Germline V gene sequence: CDR1 WNHNN, CDR2 SYGVQD (reference sequence). The CDR3 loop spans 15 amino acids. CDR3 DNA sequence: TGCGCAAACTGGGTGTGGACAGGGGTGACAGATACGCAGTATTTT. Its protein is CANWVWTGVTDTQYF.

Concerning this clone itself: A junction end diverges from the germline sequence, so it may reflect a read error. The V gene is TRBV2, the J gene TRBJ1-1; unclear D gene. Germline V CDR1 and CDR2: SNHLY, FYNNEI. There are 15 residues in the CDR3. CDR3 sequence reads: CASSEAARVKTEAFF. In nucleotides, the CDR3 is TGTGCCAGCAGTGAAGCGGCGCGGGTGAAAACTGAAGCTTTCTTT.

On this clone itself: One junction end does not reproduce the germline sequence, and a read error may be involved. The chain employs TRBV2 and TRBJ2-1, with TRBD2 matching over 9 bases. The germline V gene has CDR1 SNHLY and CDR2 FYNNEI. The CDR3 covers 16 residues. CDR3 in amino acids: CASSVFPSGTYNGQFF. CDR3 DNA sequence: TGTGCCAGCAGTGTTTTTCCTAGCGGGACATACAATGGGCAGTTCTTC.

This clone was seen a single time. The chain recombines TRBV2 with TRBJ2-1; 10 nucleotides align to TRBD2. This CDR3 has 11 residues. The V gene's germline CDR1 is SNHLY and CDR2 FYNNEI. V was pared by 8 bases and J by 16 bases, with 8 bases of the junction left unmatched. In nucleotides, the CDR3 is TGTGCCAGCGGAGCGGGAGGGTTAGCATTCTTC. This gives the protein CASGAGGLAFF.

This chain links TRBV7-2 with TRBJ2-7, with 9 bases aligning to TRBD2. This CDR3 contains 15 residues. J was trimmed by 4 bases and V by 5 bases; bases with no gene match: 9. Germline values: CDR1 SGHTA, CDR2 FQGNSA. The CDR3: CASSPYSGSGYEQYF. The CDR3 DNA reads as TGTGCCAGCAGCCCGTATAGCGGGAGCGGTTACGAGCAGTACTTC.

V is TRBV7-9 and J is TRBJ2-5; TRBD1 agrees at 9 bases. Trimming at V came to 5 bases and at J to 5 bases, leaving 6 bases not matched to a gene. The CDR3 has 14 amino acids. Germline CDR1 is SEHNR and CDR2 is FQNEAQ (reference sequence). CDR3 sequence: CASSRGQGGETQYF. The CDR3 nucleotides are TGTGCCAGCAGCAGGGGACAGGGTGGCGAGACCCAGTACTTC.

The V gene is TRBV7-8, the J gene TRBJ1-1, with D maybe TRBD1 (6 bases). V dropped 8 bases and J dropped 4 bases, with 20 bases sitting between them. Germline CDR1 and CDR2: SGHVS and FQNEAQ. CDR3 length: 15 residues. CDR3: CASGERGAEGTEAFF. In DNA, the CDR3 is TGTGCCAGCGGCGAGCGGGGGGCGGAGGGCACTGAAGCTTTCTTT.

The V call is TRBV7-9, the J call TRBJ2-1, with TRBD1 as a possible D gene (5 bases). The ends were cut back, 4 bases at V and 8 bases at J, with 18 bases in the middle. The germline V gene encodes CDR1 SEHNR and CDR2 FQNEAQ (reference sequence). This CDR3 is built from 15 residues. This chain's CDR3 is CASSSDTSQGDEQFF. The CDR3 nucleotides read TGTGCCAGCAGCTCTGACACCAGCCAAGGGGATGAGCAGTTCTTC.

The DNA of the CDR3 is TGTGCCAGCAGCTTAGACAGGGTTGGAGATGAGCAGTTCTTC. Encoded protein: CASSLDRVGDEQFF. V gene TRBV11-2 combines with J gene TRBJ2-1; D may be TRBD1 (5 bases). The length of the CDR3 is 14 residues. Between the trimmed V and J ends, which lost 0 bases and 8 bases, there was a span of 11 bases. CDR1 is SGHAT and CDR2 is FQNNGV in the germline V gene.

The chain employs TRBV27 and TRBJ1-4; D is possibly TRBD1 (6 bases). The V and J ends lost 8 bases and 12 bases respectively, with 13 bases between them. In germline, CDR1 is MNHEY, CDR2 SMNVEV (reference sequence). The CDR3 is made up of 11 amino acids. In DNA, the CDR3 is TGTGCCAGCTCAGGGGCAGGACAACTGTTTTTT. Translating it yields CASSGAGQLFF.

The gene calls are TRBV5-6 and TRBJ1-3, with D unclear. The V end lost 0 bases, the J end lost 2 bases, and 9 bases lay between the germline ends. Germline V gene lookup returns CDR1 SGHDT and CDR2 YYEEEE. This CDR3 region has 15 residues. In DNA form, the CDR3 reads TGTGCCAGCAGCTTGGGGCAGAATCCTGGAAACACCATATATTTT. This gives the protein CASSLGQNPGNTIYF.

The chain employs TRBV11-3 and TRBJ2-5; TRBD2 matches at 8 bases. The tail of the sequence fits TRBJ2-7 better, so the J call may be wrong. The CDR3 has 15 amino acids. CDR1 is SGHNT and CDR2 is YENEEA in the germline V gene. CDR3 residues: CASSSDSGGGYEQYF. CDR3 in DNA: TGTGCCAGCAGCTCGGACAGCGGGGGAGGGTACGAGCAGTACTTC.

This sequence joins TRBV15 and TRBJ2-5; 7 bases align to TRBD1. The V gene's germline CDR1 is LNHNV and CDR2 YYDKDF (reference sequence). This CDR3 spans 15 amino acids. Trimming removed 4 bases from V and 3 bases from J; junction bases left unmatched: 8. The CDR3 bases are TGTGCCACCAGCAACCTAAGGACAGGCAAAGAGACCCAGTACTTC. It translates to CATSNLRTGKETQYF.

This clone appeared a few times. The chain is built from TRBV5-1 and TRBJ2-7; TRBD2 matches at 7 bases. The germline V gene has CDR1 SGHRS and CDR2 YFSETQ. The V gene end was trimmed by 0 bases and the J gene end by 2 bases; junction bases not matched to a gene: 23. This CDR3 is built from 21 residues. The CDR3 region has the DNA TGCGCCAGCAGCTTGGGAGGACTCTTAAACTATGTAGCGGGCAATACCTACGAGCAGTACTTC. As protein: CASSLGGLLNYVAGNTYEQYF.

The chain links TRBV19 to TRBJ2-7, with 11 bases aligning to TRBD2. The CDR3 is 15 amino acids. J was trimmed by 7 bases and V by 0 bases; bases with no gene match: 5. The germline CDR1 and CDR2 sequences are LNHDA and SQIVND (reference sequence). DNA for the CDR3: TGTGCCAGTAGTATAGACCTAGCGGGGGGCAGGGAGCAGTACTTC. This codes for CASSIDLAGGREQYF.

The V gene is TRBV27, the J gene TRBJ2-2, with D perhaps TRBD2 (5 bases). V lost 6 bases and J lost 4, with 15 bases in between. The CDR3 extends over 15 amino acids. Germline-derived CDR1 and CDR2 are MNHEY and SMNVEV (reference sequence). CDR3 DNA: TGTGCCAGCAGCCCCTTGGGTGCGGGCACCGGGGAGCTGTTTTTT. It codes for CASSPLGAGTGELFF.

This chain connects TRBV7-9 to TRBJ2-7; 10 bases are shared with TRBD1. The CDR3 has 14 residues. CDR1 is SEHNR and CDR2 is FQNEAQ in the germline V gene (reference sequence). The J segment lost 3 bases and the V segment lost 6 bases, leaving 5 bases of the junction unmatched. CDR3 region: CASRSGTGVYEQYF. CDR3 DNA sequence: TGTGCCAGCAGGTCCGGGACAGGGGTCTACGAGCAGTACTTC.

The chain couples TRBV19 to TRBJ1-2; D uncertain. Trimming pared 4 bases from V and 4 bases from J, leaving 13 bases between. Germline V gene data show CDR1 as LNHDA and CDR2 as SQIVND (reference sequence). This CDR3 is 14 amino acids long. CDR3 sequence (DNA): TGTGCCAGTAGTACCCCCCCAGAATTCTATGGCTACACCTTC. Protein sequence: CASSTPPEFYGYTF.

Points on this clone: The junction shows a germline mismatch at one end, possibly a read error. The V call is TRBV2, the J call TRBJ1-2, with TRBD1 matching over 7 bases. The germline V gene has CDR1 SNHLY and CDR2 FYNNEI. The CDR3 covers 14 residues. CDR3 region: CASSAEGQNYGNTF. In nucleotides, the CDR3 is TGTGCCAGCAGTGCCGAGGGACAGAACTATGGCAACACCTTC.

This clone was observed a handful of times. The chain employs TRBV29-1 and TRBJ2-7; a possible D gene is TRBD2 (5 bases). Trimming cost V 3 bases and J 2 bases, with 11 bases left between them. The CDR3 sequence is 13 residues long. CDR1 is SQVTM and CDR2 is ANQGSEA in the germline V gene. CDR3 DNA: TGCAGCGTTGACGGGGTAAACACCTACGAGCAGTACTTC. Its protein is CSVDGVNTYEQYF.

The chain uses TRBV10-3 and TRBJ2-1; TRBD2 matches at 11 bases. Germline CDR1 and CDR2: ENHRY and SYGVKD. The J segment lost 6 bases and the V segment lost 8 bases, leaving 6 bases of the junction unmatched. The CDR3 contains 14 residues. The CDR3 DNA sequence: TGTGCCATCTCCGGGACTAGCGGACGCAATGAGCAGTTCTTC. Translated: CAISGTSGRNEQFF.

V usage is TRBV5-6 and J usage is TRBJ2-2; D not resolved. The CDR3 covers 12 residues. In germline, CDR1 is SGHDT, CDR2 YYEEEE. The V and J ends lost 1 base and 8 bases respectively, with 6 bases between them. In DNA, the CDR3 is TGTGCCAGCAGCTTGAATTCGGGGGAGCTGTTTTTT. Protein sequence: CASSLNSGELFF.

The rearrangement links TRBV10-3 to TRBJ1-2; D is uncertain. The CDR3 runs to 17 residues. Between the trimmed V and J ends, which lost 0 bases and 2 bases, there was a span of 16 bases. Germline V lookup: CDR1 ENHRY, CDR2 SYGVKD. The CDR3 DNA sequence: TGTGCCATCAGTGAGTCGCGCCAAAACCTGCGGAACTATGGCTACACCTTC. Protein sequence: CAISESRQNLRNYGYTF.

This clone was detected only a few times. The V and J genes are TRBV19 and TRBJ1-2; the match to TRBD1 covers 7 bases. The CDR3 consists of 17 residues. Germline CDR1 LNHDA, CDR2 SQIVND (reference sequence). Trimming cost V 6 bases and J 0 bases; bases outside gene matches: 13. The CDR3 loop reads CASSVFGRGTSNYGYTF. The DNA for the CDR3 is TGTGCCAGTAGCGTTTTCGGCAGGGGGACTTCTAACTATGGCTACACCTTC.

The CDR3 loop reads CAWSPHPARGYTF. In DNA, the CDR3 is TGTGCCTGGAGTCCACACCCCGCACGCGGCTACACCTTC. The V and J genes are TRBV30 and TRBJ1-2; D gene uncertain. Germline CDR1 reads GTSNPN; CDR2 reads SVGIG (reference sequence). The length of the CDR3 is 13 residues. V gave up 2 bases and J gave up 8 bases, with 15 bases separating them.

This clone was picked up a small number of times. The chain uses TRBV11-3 and TRBJ1-2, with D maybe TRBD1 (5 bases). This CDR3 has 17 amino acids. Per the germline V gene, CDR1 is SGHNT and CDR2 is YENEEA. V was cut by 2 bases and J by 3 bases, with 19 bases left in between. The CDR3 loop is CASSLNLIGRAHYGYTF. CDR3 nucleotides: TGTGCCAGCAGCTTAAACCTTATTGGCAGGGCTCACTATGGCTACACCTTC.

The chain links TRBV10-2 to TRBJ2-2; 8 bases are a match to TRBD2. The CDR3 runs 12 residues. The germline V gene encodes CDR1 WSHSY and CDR2 SAAADI. V was clipped by 7 bases and J by 8 bases; unmatched bases: 3. Written as DNA, the CDR3 is TGCGCCAGCAAACTAGCGGTGGGGGAGCTGTTTTTT. It codes for CASKLAVGELFF.

J is TRBJ2-2 and V is TRBV5-5, with D maybe TRBD1 (5 bases). V gave up 2 bases and J gave up 5 bases, with 16 bases separating them. Germline-derived CDR1 and CDR2 are SGHKS and YYEKEE (reference sequence). There are 16 residues in the CDR3. The CDR3 DNA reads as TGTGCCAGCAGCTTAAGACCTGGGGCATCAACCGGGGAGCTGTTTTTT. This sequence encodes CASSLRPGASTGELFF. Full variable domain (remainder filled in from reference TRBV5-5 and TRBJ2-2): DAGVTQSPTHLIKTRGQQVTLRCSPISGHKSVSWYQQVLGQGPQFIFQYYEKEERGRGNFPDRFSARQFPNYSSELNVNALLLGDSALYLCASSLRPGASTGELFFGEGSRLTVL.

This sequence joins TRBV7-2 and TRBJ2-7; D remains ambiguous. CDR3 length equals 12 residues. Trimming pared 5 bases from V and 4 bases from J, leaving 9 bases between. CDR1 is SGHTA, CDR2 FQGNSA, per germline. CDR3 amino acids: CASSQTRYEQYF. DNA for the CDR3: TGTGCCAGCAGCCAAACGCGTTACGAGCAGTACTTC.

The chain joins TRBV7-2 to TRBJ2-3; D uncertain. This CDR3 comprises 14 residues. Germline loops: CDR1 SGHTA, CDR2 FQGNSA. V was clipped by 0 bases and J by 2 bases, with 6 bases between them. The CDR3: CASSLAQNTDTQYF. The CDR3 nucleotides are TGTGCCAGCAGCTTAGCCCAAAACACAGATACGCAGTATTTT.

This chain uses TRBV5-1 with TRBJ2-3; D ambiguous. The length of the CDR3 is 13 residues. The V end lost 2 bases, the J end lost 0 bases, and 4 bases lay between the germline ends. Germline lookup yields CDR1 SGHRS and CDR2 YFSETQ. CDR3 bases: TGCGCCAGCAGCTTACTGAGCACAGATACGCAGTATTTT. Its protein is CASSLLSTDTQYF. The full variable domain, its missing parts supplied by reference TRBV5-1 and TRBJ2-3, is KAGVTQTPRYLIKTRGQQVTLSCSPISGHRSVSWYQQTPGQGLQFLFEYFSETQRNKGNFPGRFSGRQFSNSRSEMNVSTLELGDSALYLCASSLLSTDTQYFGPGTRLTVL.